This T cell receptor (beta chain) is drawn from a study of T cell responses to AZD1222 COVID-19 vaccine. CDR3 length: 13 amino acids. The trim removed 6 bases at V and 8 bases at J, leaving 9 bases unmatched. Germline V gene lookup returns CDR1 SGHTA and CDR2 FQGTGA. The data were produced by immunoSEQ multiplex PCR, yet TCRdb's version contains in-frame clones alone and is incomplete. The repertoire has around 120,000 clones, around 89% of them found once; the top ten carry less than 4%. Sequences were derived from peripheral blood, sampled on day 0 of AZD1222 vaccination. The receptor's source is an adult in good health. The chain links TRBV7-3 to TRBJ1-2, with 7 bases that match TRBD1. The CDR3 nucleotides are TGTGCCAGCAGTGAAACAGGGGCACGGGGCTACACCTTC. It yields the protein CASSETGARGYTF.